Each of the 22 T cell receptor beta chains below was sequenced from the same sample in a study of Ad26.COV2.S vaccination and SARS-CoV-2 variants. Documented treatment: roughly 20 received Ad26.COV2.S at low or high dose, single or two shots; 5 received placebo; per-sample allocation not given. Specimen acquisition occurred on day 63 following the initial vaccine or placebo injection. The protocol was immunoSEQ multiplex PCR, while the TCRdb copy is restricted to in-frame clones and leaves out a portion. There are roughly 400,000 clones in the sample; about 92% occur only once, and around 4.2% lies in the top ten. The sample here was peripheral blood, taken in a trial of Ad26.COV2.S vaccine versus placebo. These receptors came from a person aged 18-65 years who received the Ad26.COV2.S COVID-19 vaccine or a placebo.

The V and J genes are TRBV19 and TRBJ1-1; D remains unclear. The ends were cut back, 3 bases at V and 0 bases at J, with 2 bases in the middle. This CDR3 has 12 residues. Germline V gene sequence: CDR1 LNHDA, CDR2 SQIVND (reference sequence). CDR3 loop: CASSILNTEAFF. CDR3 DNA sequence: TGTGCCAGTAGTATTCTGAACACTGAAGCTTTCTTT.

V and J are TRBV5-1 and TRBJ2-7; TRBD2 aligns across 9 bases. This CDR3 has 16 residues. Germline CDR1 reads SGHRS; CDR2 reads YFSETQ. J was trimmed by 2 bases and V by 0 bases; bases with no gene match: 6. For the CDR3, the DNA is TGCGCCAGCAGCTTGGCGGCGGGACTAGCCACCTACGAGCAGTACTTC. It translates to CASSLAAGLATYEQYF.

This chain connects TRBV9 to TRBJ1-6, with a weak D call TRBD1 (6 bases). V was pared by 4 bases and J by 0 bases, with 8 bases between. Germline V gene sequence: CDR1 SGDLS, CDR2 YYNGEE. The CDR3 is 15 amino acids. The chain's CDR3 is CASSPQGSYNSPLHF. CDR3 bases: TGTGCCAGCAGCCCACAGGGCTCCTATAATTCACCCCTCCACTTT.

The V gene is TRBV5-4, the J gene TRBJ2-7, with TRBD1 identical over 7 bases. The germline CDR1 and CDR2 sequences are SGHNT and YYREEE (reference sequence). Trimming cost V 5 bases and J 2 bases; bases outside gene matches: 10. The CDR3 consists of 15 residues. CDR3 protein: CASSPIPGQTYEQYF. Written as DNA, the CDR3 is TGTGCCAGCAGTCCTATCCCGGGACAGACCTACGAGCAGTACTTC.

The chain uses TRBV27 and TRBJ1-2; D is possibly TRBD1 (5 bases). The CDR3 has 13 residues. V lost 3 bases and J 4 bases, leaving 9 bases between the germline ends. Per germline, CDR1 MNHEY and CDR2 SMNVEV (reference sequence). The CDR3 spells CASSFRGGYGYTF. The CDR3 nucleotides read TGTGCCAGCAGTTTTAGGGGCGGCTATGGCTACACCTTC.

In DNA, the CDR3 is TGTGCCAGCAGCCCCGGGACTAGCGGTTACAATGAGCAGTTCTTC. It is translated as CASSPGTSGYNEQFF. The V gene is TRBV3-1 (or the pseudogene TRBV3-2), the J gene TRBJ2-1; 11 nucleotides agree with TRBD2. This CDR3 region has 15 residues. Germline assignment: CDR1 LGHDT and CDR2 YNNKEL (reference sequence). J gave up 4 bases and V 4 bases, and 3 bases lay outside the gene matches.

As concerns this clone: This sample includes further DNA sequences coding for the same CDR3. The chain joins TRBV6-6 to TRBJ1-4; a weak D match, TRBD1 (5 bases). Per germline, CDR1 MNHNY and CDR2 SVGAGI (reference sequence). The germline V and J ends were trimmed by 2 bases and 4 bases, with 5 bases remaining between them. The CDR3 consists of 13 residues. CDR3 region: CASSYRGNEKLFF. As DNA, the CDR3 is TGTGCCAGCAGTTACAGGGGTAATGAAAAACTGTTTTTT.

This chain joins TRBV2 and TRBJ2-7; D gene unclear. Trimming left V 5 bases short and J 7 bases short, with 18 bases between. This CDR3 region has 14 residues. The germline CDR1 and CDR2 sequences are SNHLY and FYNNEI. The CDR3 sequence is CASSIESEPGEQYF. Written as DNA, the CDR3 is TGTGCCAGCAGTATAGAGTCCGAGCCGGGTGAGCAGTACTTC.

V gene TRBV10-3 combines with J gene TRBJ2-1; maybe TRBD2 (6 bases). V lost 8 bases and J 2 bases, leaving 10 bases between the germline ends. The germline CDR1 and CDR2 sequences are ENHRY and SYGVKD. The CDR3 extends over 13 amino acids. The CDR3 region is CAIRDFTYNEQFF. In DNA, the CDR3 is TGTGCCATCCGGGACTTCACCTACAATGAGCAGTTCTTC.

J is TRBJ2-3 and V is TRBV9, with D uncertain. The germline V gene encodes CDR1 SGDLS and CDR2 YYNGEE. The CDR3 length is 16 residues. Trimming took 0 bases from V and 0 from J, leaving 11 bases between them. CDR3 in DNA: TGTGCCAGCAGCGTAGGAGCGCAAACTAGCACAGATACGCAGTATTTT. Amino acid sequence: CASSVGAQTSTDTQYF. Complete variable domain (other parts from reference TRBV9 and TRBJ2-3): DSGVTQTPKHLITATGQRVTLRCSPRSGDLSVYWYQQSLDQGLQFLIQYYNGEERAKGNILERFSAQQFPDLHSELNLSSLELGDSALYFCASSVGAQTSTDTQYFGPGTRLTVL.

The rearrangement links TRBV4-2 to TRBJ2-3; TRBD2 aligns across 13 bases. Per the germline V gene, CDR1 is LGHNA and CDR2 is YNFKEQ. The V and J ends lost 4 bases and 4 bases, in that order; junction bases with no gene match: 8. CDR3 length: 17 residues. The CDR3 here is CASSPWTSGSEADTQYF. The CDR3 DNA is TGTGCCAGCAGCCCTTGGACTAGCGGGAGTGAGGCAGATACGCAGTATTTT.

The chain couples TRBV25-1 to TRBJ2-7; the D gene is possibly TRBD2 (5 bases). The length of the CDR3 is 14 residues. Germline V gene sequence: CDR1 MGHDK, CDR2 SYGVNS. Trimming shortened V by 0 bases and J by 1 base, and 7 bases separated the two germline ends. The CDR3 DNA reads TGTGCCAGCAGTGAATATAGCGAGTCCTACGAGCAGTACTTC. This gives the protein CASSEYSESYEQYF.

The J gene is TRBJ2-1, the V gene TRBV24-1; 10 bases are a match to TRBD2. This CDR3 is built from 17 residues. Germline V gives CDR1 KGHDR, CDR2 SFDVKD. V lost 3 bases and J lost 4; bases outside the gene matches: 8. The CDR3 DNA reads TGTGCCACCAGTGATCAACCTAGCGGGAGTGGGTACAATGAGCAGTTCTTC. This encodes CATSDQPSGSGYNEQFF.

This chain connects TRBV9 to TRBJ2-7; 10 bases map to TRBD2. CDR3 length equals 16 residues. Germline CDR1 and CDR2: SGDLS and YYNGEE. V shed 4 bases and J 1 base; nucleotides not matched to a gene: 8. CDR3 amino acids: CASSPRPGLASYEQYF. The CDR3 DNA follows: TGTGCCAGCAGCCCCCGCCCGGGACTAGCGTCCTACGAGCAGTACTTC.

The genes are TRBV9 and TRBJ2-7; D ambiguous. Germline V CDR1 and CDR2: SGDLS, YYNGEE. This CDR3 has 12 residues. V gave up 7 bases and J gave up 0 bases, with 8 bases separating them. The CDR3 DNA is TGTGCCAGCGGCCAAAACTCCTACGAGCAGTACTTC. Protein sequence: CASGQNSYEQYF.

This clone was found once. V usage is TRBV6-5 and J usage is TRBJ2-7, with 13 positions matching TRBD2. V lost 7 bases and J lost 3; bases outside the gene matches: 3. CDR1 and CDR2 (germline): MNHEY, SVGAGI. The CDR3 spans 14 residues. For the CDR3, the DNA is TGTGCCAGCAAGGGGACTAGCGGGAACTACGAGCAGTACTTC. Its protein is CASKGTSGNYEQYF.

The rearrangement uses TRBV27 and TRBJ2-2, with D tentatively TRBD1 or TRBD2 (5 bases each). There are 15 residues in the CDR3. Trimming shortened V by 3 bases and J by 6 bases, and 14 bases separated the two germline ends. From germline, CDR1 is MNHEY and CDR2 SMNVEV (reference sequence). CDR3 coding DNA: TGTGCCAGCAGTTTTATGGGGGAGAGGTCCGGGGAGCTGTTTTTT. Protein: CASSFMGERSGELFF.

The chain employs TRBV19 and TRBJ1-1, with a tentative D call TRBD1 (5 bases). The ends were cut back, 3 bases at V and 4 bases at J, with 12 bases in the middle. CDR1 is LNHDA, CDR2 SQIVND, per germline (reference sequence). The CDR3 totals 14 residues. The CDR3 is CASSMYAGTTEAFF. The CDR3 DNA reads TGTGCCAGTAGTATGTACGCGGGGACCACTGAAGCTTTCTTT.

This chain joins TRBV7-8 and TRBJ2-2; D unresolved. The CDR3 runs to 13 residues. V lost 1 base to trimming and J lost 6 bases, with 6 bases between them. Per germline, CDR1 SGHVS and CDR2 FQNEAQ. The CDR3 coding sequence is TGTGCCAGCAGCTTAGTCAGAGCCGGGGAGCTGTTTTTT. The encoded protein is CASSLVRAGELFF. Supplemented by reference TRBV7-8 and TRBJ2-2, the full variable domain reads GAGVSQSPRYKVAKRGQDVALRCDPISGHVSLFWYQQALGQGPEFLTYFQNEAQLDKSGLPSDRFFAERPEGSVSTLKIQRTQQEDSAVYLCASSLVRAGELFFGEGSRLTVL.

V and J are TRBV10-3 and TRBJ1-1; possibly TRBD1 for D (5 bases). The V gene lost 11 bases and the J gene lost 0 bases, with 13 bases spanning the gap. Germline V gene sequence: CDR1 ENHRY, CDR2 SYGVKD. The CDR3 spans 13 residues. CDR3 sequence (DNA): TGTGCCGTACGGGGGGTCATGAACACTGAAGCTTTCTTT. Its protein product is CAVRGVMNTEAFF.

This chain links TRBV7-9 with TRBJ2-7; 9 nucleotides match TRBD1. With 5 bases clipped from V and 2 bases from J, the junction kept 10 bases outside the gene matches. Germline V CDR1 and CDR2: SEHNR, FQNEAQ (reference sequence). The CDR3 has 16 residues. The CDR3 DNA reads as TGTGCCAGCAGCCCCCCGGACAGGGGCCTCCCCTACGAGCAGTACTTC. Its protein product is CASSPPDRGLPYEQYF.

This clone was observed a single time. This chain connects TRBV28 to TRBJ1-4, with a possible D match to TRBD1 (5 bases). CDR1 MDHEN and CDR2 SYDVKM come from the germline V gene. This CDR3 is built from 15 residues. V lost 3 bases and J 7 bases, leaving 15 bases between the germline ends. This CDR3 is CASSLGTSAGEKLFF. CDR3 coding DNA: TGTGCCAGCAGTTTGGGGACCTCGGCGGGTGAAAAACTGTTTTTT.